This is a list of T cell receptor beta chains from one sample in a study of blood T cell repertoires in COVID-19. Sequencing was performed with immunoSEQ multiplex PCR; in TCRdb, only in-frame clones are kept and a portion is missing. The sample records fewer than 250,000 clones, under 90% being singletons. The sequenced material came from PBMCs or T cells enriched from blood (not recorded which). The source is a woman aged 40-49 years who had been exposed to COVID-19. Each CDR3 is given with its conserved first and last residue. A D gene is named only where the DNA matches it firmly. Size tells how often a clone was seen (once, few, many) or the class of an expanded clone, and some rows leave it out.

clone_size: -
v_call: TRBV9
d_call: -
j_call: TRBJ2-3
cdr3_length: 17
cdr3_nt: TGTGCCAGCAGCGTAGTCGGGGTAGCGGTCCCTGAAGATACGCAGTATTTT
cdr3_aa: CASSVVGVAVPEDTQYF

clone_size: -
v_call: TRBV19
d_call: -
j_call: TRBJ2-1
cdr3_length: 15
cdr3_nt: TGTGCCAGTAGTATAGGCATGGGGGGTTACAATGAGCAGTTCTTC
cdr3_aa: CASSIGMGGYNEQFF

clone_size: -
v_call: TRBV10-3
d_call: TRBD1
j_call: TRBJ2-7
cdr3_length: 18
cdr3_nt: TGTGCCATCAGCGAGTCTGTTTCAAACAGGGGAATAGCCTACGAGCAGTACTTC
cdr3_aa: CAISESVSNRGIAYEQYF

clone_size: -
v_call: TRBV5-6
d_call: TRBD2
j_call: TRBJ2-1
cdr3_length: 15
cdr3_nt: TGTGCCAGCAGCTTGGTAGGTAGCGGGAACAATGAGCAGTTCTTC
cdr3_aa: CASSLVGSGNNEQFF

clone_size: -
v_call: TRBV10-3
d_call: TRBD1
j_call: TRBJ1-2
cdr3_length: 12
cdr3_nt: TGTGCCACAGGACAGGGAAATTATGGCTACACCTTC
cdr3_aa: CATGQGNYGYTF

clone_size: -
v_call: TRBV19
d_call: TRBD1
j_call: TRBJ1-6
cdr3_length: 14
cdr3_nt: TGTGCCAGTAAGGTCGGACAGGTTAATTCACCCCTCCACTTT
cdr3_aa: CASKVGQVNSPLHF

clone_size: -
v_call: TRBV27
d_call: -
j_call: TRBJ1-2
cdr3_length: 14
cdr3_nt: TGTGCCAGCAGTCCCGCCGGGTCCCTTTATGGCTACACCTTC
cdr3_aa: CASSPAGSLYGYTF

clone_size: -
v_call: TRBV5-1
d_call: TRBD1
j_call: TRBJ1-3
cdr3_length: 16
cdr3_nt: TGCGCCAGCAGCTCGTGGACAGGGGGTATTGGAAACACCATATATTTT
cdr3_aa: CASSSWTGGIGNTIYF

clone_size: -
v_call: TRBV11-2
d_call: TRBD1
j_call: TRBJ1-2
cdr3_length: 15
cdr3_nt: TGTGCCAGCAGCCCCGAGAGGACAGGACCATATGGCTACACCTTC
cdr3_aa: CASSPERTGPYGYTF

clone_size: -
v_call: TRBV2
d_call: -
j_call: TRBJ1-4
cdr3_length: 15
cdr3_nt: TGTGCCAGCAGTGAAGGCCGAGCAACTAATGAAAAACTGTTTTTT
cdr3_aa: CASSEGRATNEKLFF

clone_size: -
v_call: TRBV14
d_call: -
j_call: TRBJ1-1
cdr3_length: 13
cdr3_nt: TGTGCCAGCAGCCAAGTGGGGGGCACTGAAGCTTTCTTT
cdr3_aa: CASSQVGGTEAFF

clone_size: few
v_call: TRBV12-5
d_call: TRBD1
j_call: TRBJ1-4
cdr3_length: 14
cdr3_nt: TGTGCTAGTGGTTCGGGACAGGGGAATGAAAAACTGTTTTTT
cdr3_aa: CASGSGQGNEKLFF

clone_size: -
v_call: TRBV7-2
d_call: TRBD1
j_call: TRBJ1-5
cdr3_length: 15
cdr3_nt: TGTGCCAGCAACCCTACAGGGGGCGTCAATCAGCCCCAGCATTTT
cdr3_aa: CASNPTGGVNQPQHF

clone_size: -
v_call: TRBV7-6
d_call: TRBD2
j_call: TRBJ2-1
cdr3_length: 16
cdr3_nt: TGTGCCAGCACCGGGGGGAGCGGGGGCCTTGGTGGTGAGCAGTTCTTC
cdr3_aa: CASTGGSGGLGGEQFF

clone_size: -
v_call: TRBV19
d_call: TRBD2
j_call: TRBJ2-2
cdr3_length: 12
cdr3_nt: TGTGCCAGTAGCGGGGGGGCCGGGGAGCTGTTTTTT
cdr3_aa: CASSGGAGELFF

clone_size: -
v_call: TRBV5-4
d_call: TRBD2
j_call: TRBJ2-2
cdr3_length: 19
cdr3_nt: TGTGCCAGCAGCTTGAGGGTACTAGCGGGGGGACAAAACACCGGGGAGCTGTTTTTT
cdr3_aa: CASSLRVLAGGQNTGELFF

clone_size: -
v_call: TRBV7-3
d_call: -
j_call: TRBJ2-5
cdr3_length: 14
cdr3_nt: TGTGCCAGCAGCCCAGGGCTGGAGTCGGAGACCCAGTACTTC
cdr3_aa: CASSPGLESETQYF

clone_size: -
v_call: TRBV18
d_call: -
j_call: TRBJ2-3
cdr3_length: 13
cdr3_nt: TGTGCCAGCTCACCAATGGAGGCAGATACGCAGTATTTT
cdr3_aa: CASSPMEADTQYF

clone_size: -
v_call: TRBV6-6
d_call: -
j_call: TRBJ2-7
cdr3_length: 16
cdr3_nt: TGTGCCAGCAGTTACTCGAGGAGGCACCACTCCTACGAGCAGTACTTC
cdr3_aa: CASSYSRRHHSYEQYF

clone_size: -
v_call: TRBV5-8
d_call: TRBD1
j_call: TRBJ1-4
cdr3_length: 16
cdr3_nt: TGTGCCAGCAGCTTGGGGGGACAGGCAATACATGAAAAACTGTTTTTT
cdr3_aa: CASSLGGQAIHEKLFF

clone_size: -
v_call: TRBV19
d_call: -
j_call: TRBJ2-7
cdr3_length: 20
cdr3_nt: TGTGCCAGTAGTATAGCCCGACAGGGATATCGCCGGAGTGGGACTGGGGAGCAGTACTTC
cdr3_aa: CASSIARQGYRRSGTGEQYF

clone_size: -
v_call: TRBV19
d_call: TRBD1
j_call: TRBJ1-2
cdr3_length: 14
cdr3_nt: TGTGCCAGTAGTGGGGGACAGGGGGCCTATGGCTACACCTTC
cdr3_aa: CASSGGQGAYGYTF

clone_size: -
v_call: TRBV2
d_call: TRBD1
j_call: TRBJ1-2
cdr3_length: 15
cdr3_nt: TGTGCCAGCAGTGATCCTCAGGGGGCTGGGTATGGCTACACCTTC
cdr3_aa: CASSDPQGAGYGYTF

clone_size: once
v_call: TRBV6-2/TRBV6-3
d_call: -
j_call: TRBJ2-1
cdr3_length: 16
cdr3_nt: TGTGCCAGCAGTTACTCAAGGCAGGGATTCTACAATGAGCAGTTCTTC
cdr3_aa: CASSYSRQGFYNEQFF

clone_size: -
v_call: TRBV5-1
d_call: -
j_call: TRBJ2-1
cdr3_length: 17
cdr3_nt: TGCGCCAGCAGCGAGGGAGAGCCTGCACTCTTCAACAATGAGCAGTTCTTC
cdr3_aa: CASSEGEPALFNNEQFF

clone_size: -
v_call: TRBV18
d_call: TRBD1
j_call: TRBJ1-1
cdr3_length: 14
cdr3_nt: TGTGCCAGCTCCCTTGGACAGGGAGGAACTGAAGCTTTCTTT
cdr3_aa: CASSLGQGGTEAFF

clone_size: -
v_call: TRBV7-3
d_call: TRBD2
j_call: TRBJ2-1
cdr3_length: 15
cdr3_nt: TGTGCCAGCAGCCCTAGCGGGGGGGTGTTGAATGAGCAGTTCTTC
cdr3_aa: CASSPSGGVLNEQFF

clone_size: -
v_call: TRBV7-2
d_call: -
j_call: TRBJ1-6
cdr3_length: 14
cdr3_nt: TGTGCCAGCAGACAGGTTGCCATTGGTTCACCCCTCCACTTT
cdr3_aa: CASRQVAIGSPLHF

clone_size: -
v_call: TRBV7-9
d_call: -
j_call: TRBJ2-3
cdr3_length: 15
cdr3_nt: TGTGCCAGCAGCCCAGGACTCGCCAGCACAGATACGCAGTATTTT
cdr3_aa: CASSPGLASTDTQYF

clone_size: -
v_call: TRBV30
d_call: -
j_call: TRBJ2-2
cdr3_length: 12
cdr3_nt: TGTGCCTGGACAGCGAACACCGGGGAGCTGTTTTTT
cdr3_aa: CAWTANTGELFF

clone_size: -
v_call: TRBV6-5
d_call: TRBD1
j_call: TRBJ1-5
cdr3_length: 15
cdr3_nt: TGTGCCAGCAGCCCAAACCAGGGGGCCAATCAGCCCCAGCATTTT
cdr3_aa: CASSPNQGANQPQHF

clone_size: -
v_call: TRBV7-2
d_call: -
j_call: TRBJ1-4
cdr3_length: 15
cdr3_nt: TGTGCCAGCAGCCCCGGGGGGGCAGTAGTTGAAAAACTGTTTTTT
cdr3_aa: CASSPGGAVVEKLFF

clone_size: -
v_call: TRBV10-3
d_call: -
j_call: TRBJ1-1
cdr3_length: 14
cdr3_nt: TGTGCCACCGCGGGGGGTGGGACCAACACTGAAGCTTTCTTT
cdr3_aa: CATAGGGTNTEAFF

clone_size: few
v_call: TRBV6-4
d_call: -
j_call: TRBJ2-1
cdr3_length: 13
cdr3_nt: TGTGCCAGCAGTGACTCGGGGGCTGGTGAGCAGTTCTTC
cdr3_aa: CASSDSGAGEQFF

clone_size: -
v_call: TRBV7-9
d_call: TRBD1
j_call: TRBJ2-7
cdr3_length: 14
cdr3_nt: TGTGCCAGCAGCTCCCGACAGGGGGCAAGGGAGCAGTACTTC
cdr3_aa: CASSSRQGAREQYF

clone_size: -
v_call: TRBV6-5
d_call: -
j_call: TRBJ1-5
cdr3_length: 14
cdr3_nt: TGTGCCAGCAGTACAGCAGGGGACAATCAGCCCCAGCATTTT
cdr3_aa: CASSTAGDNQPQHF

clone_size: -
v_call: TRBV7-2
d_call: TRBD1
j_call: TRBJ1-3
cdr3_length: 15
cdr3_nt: TGTGCCAGCAGCCAGGGGACAGGGCCTGGAAACACCATATATTTT
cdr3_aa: CASSQGTGPGNTIYF

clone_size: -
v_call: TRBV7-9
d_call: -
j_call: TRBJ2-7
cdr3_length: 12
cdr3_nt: TGTGCCAGCAGCTTAGAGGGGAACGAGCAGTACTTC
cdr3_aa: CASSLEGNEQYF

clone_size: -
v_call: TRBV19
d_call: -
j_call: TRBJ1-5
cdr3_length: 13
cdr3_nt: TGTGCCAGTAACAACCAGGGCAATCAGCCCCAGCATTTT
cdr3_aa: CASNNQGNQPQHF

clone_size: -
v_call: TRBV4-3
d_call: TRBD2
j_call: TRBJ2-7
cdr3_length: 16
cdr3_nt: TGCGCCAGCAGCACTCGGCGAGCGGGGGGACCCTACGAGCAGTACTTC
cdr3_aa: CASSTRRAGGPYEQYF

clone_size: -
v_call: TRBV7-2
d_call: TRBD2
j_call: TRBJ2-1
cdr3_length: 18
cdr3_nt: TGTGCCAGCAGCTTCCATGGGACTAGCGGGGGGGGATACAATGAGCAGTTCTTC
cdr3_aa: CASSFHGTSGGGYNEQFF

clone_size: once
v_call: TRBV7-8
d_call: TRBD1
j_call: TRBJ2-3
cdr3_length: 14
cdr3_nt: TGTGCCAGCAGCTCGGGACAGGGGATAGATACGCAGTATTTT
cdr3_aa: CASSSGQGIDTQYF

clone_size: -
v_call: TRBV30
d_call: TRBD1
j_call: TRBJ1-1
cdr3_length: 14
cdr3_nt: TGTGCCTGGTCGGGGGACAGGGGAACCCTCGAAGCTTTCTTT
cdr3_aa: CAWSGDRGTLEAFF

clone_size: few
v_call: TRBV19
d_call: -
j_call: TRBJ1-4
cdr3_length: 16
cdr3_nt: TGTGCCAGTACCTCGGTTAAGGACTCTACTAATGAAAAACTGTTTTTT
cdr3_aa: CASTSVKDSTNEKLFF

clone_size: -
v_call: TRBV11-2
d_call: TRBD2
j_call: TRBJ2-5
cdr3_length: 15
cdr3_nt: TGTGCCAGCAGCTACAGCGGGGGGGCCGAAGAGACCCAGTACTTC
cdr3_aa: CASSYSGGAEETQYF

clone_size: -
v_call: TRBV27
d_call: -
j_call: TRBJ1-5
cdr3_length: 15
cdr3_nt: TGTGCCAGCAGTTATGGGCTACCGGAAAATCAGCCCCAGCATTTT
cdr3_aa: CASSYGLPENQPQHF

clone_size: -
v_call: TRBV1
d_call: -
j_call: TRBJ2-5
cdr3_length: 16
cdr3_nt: TGCACCAGCAGCCAAGAGGGACTAGCCCCCCAAGAGACCCAGTACTTC
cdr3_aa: CTSSQEGLAPQETQYF

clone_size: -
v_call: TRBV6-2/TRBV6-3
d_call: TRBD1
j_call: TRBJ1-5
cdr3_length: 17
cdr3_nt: TGTGCCAGCAGTTACCCCGACAGGGTAATAAGCAATCAGCCCCAGCATTTT
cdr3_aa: CASSYPDRVISNQPQHF

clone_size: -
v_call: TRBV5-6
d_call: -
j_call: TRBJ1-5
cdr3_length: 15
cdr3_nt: TGTGCCAGCAGCTTAGGCCAGGGGCTCAATCAGCCCCAGCATTTT
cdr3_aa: CASSLGQGLNQPQHF

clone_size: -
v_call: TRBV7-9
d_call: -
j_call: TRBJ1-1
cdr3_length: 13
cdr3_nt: TGTGCCAGCAGCTTCCCGACAGTCACTGAAGCTTTCTTT
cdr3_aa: CASSFPTVTEAFF